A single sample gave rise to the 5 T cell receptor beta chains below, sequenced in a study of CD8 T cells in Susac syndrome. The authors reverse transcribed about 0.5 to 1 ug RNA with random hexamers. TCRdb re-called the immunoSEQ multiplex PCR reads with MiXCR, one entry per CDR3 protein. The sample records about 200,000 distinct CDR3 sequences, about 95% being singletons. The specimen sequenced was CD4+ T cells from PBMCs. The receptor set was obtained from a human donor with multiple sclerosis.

The CDR3 loop is CSVEEGHSNQPQHF. The CDR3 region has the DNA TGCAGCGTTGAAGAAGGACATTCAAATCAGCCCCAGCATTTT. This chain links TRBV29-1 with TRBJ1-5; D is possibly TRBD1 (5 bases). CDR1 is SQVTM and CDR2 is ANQGSEA in the germline V gene. CDR3 length: 14 amino acids. The V end was cut by 0 bases, the J end by 4 bases, with 10 bases between. Based on the CDR3 plus reference TRBV29-1 and TRBJ1-5, the full variable domain is SAVISQKPSRDICQRGTSLTIQCQVDSQVTMMFWYRQQPGQSLTLIATANQGSEATYESGFVIDKFPISRPNLTFSTLTVSNMSPEDSSIYLCSVEEGHSNQPQHFGDGTRLSIL.

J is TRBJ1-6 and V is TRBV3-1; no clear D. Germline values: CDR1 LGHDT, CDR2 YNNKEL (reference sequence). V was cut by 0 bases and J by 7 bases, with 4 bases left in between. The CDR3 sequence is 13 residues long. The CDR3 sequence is CASSQDPNSPLHF. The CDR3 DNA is TGTGCCAGCAGCCAAGACCCGAATTCACCCCTCCACTTT.

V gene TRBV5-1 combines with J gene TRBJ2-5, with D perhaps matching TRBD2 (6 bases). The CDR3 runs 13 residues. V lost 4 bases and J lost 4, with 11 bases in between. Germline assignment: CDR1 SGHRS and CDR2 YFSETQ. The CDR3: CASSVTSPETQYF. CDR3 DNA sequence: TGCGCCAGCAGCGTGACTAGTCCAGAGACCCAGTACTTC.

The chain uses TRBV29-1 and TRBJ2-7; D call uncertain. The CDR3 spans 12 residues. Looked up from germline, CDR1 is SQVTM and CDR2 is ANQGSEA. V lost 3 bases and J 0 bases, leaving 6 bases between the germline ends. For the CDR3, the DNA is TGCAGCGTTGAGTTCCCCTCCTACGAGCAGTACTTC. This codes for CSVEFPSYEQYF.

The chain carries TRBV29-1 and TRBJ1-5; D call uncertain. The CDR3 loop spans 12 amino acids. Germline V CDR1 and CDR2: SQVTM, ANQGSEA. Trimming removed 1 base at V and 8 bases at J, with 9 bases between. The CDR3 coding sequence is TGCAGCGTTGAAGCCTGGGATGAGCCCCAGCATTTT. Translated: CSVEAWDEPQHF.